The next 13 T cell receptor beta chains were all read from a single sample in a study of graft-versus-host responses after intestinal transplantation. Clones were read by immunoSEQ multiplex PCR, and TCRdb kept only the in-frame ones, dropping some. The sample shows about 98,000 clones, roughly 82% of them seen only once. The sequences come from PBMCs, collected 255 days after intestinal transplant. The receptors come from a human patient who received an intestinal transplant, so some T cells may come from the graft donor.

The chain has TRBV7-6 and TRBJ2-3; possible D gene TRBD1, 6 bases. The germline V gene encodes CDR1 SGHVS and CDR2 FNYEAQ. The CDR3 is made up of 16 amino acids. Trimming pared 5 bases from V and 1 base from J, leaving 16 bases between. CDR3 sequence reads: CASSPGHHRGTDTQYF. The DNA for the CDR3 is TGTGCCAGCAGCCCGGGACACCACAGGGGCACAGATACGCAGTATTTT.

The rearrangement links TRBV6-1 to TRBJ2-7; perhaps TRBD1 as D (6 bases). The CDR3 totals 14 residues. V was shortened by 7 bases and J by 2 bases, with 15 bases between the two germline ends. The germline V gene encodes CDR1 MNHNS and CDR2 SASEGT. The CDR3 nucleotides read TGTGCCAGCACTAAAGAGACAGGAACCTACGAGCAGTACGTC. This translates into CASTKETGTYEQYV.

The chain couples TRBV6-5 to TRBJ2-7; D perhaps matches TRBD2 (7 bases). The CDR3 loop spans 15 amino acids. The V end was cut by 9 bases, the J end by 0 bases, with 18 bases between. The germline gives CDR1 MNHEY, CDR2 SVGAGI. CDR3 nucleotides: TGTGCCAGACGACATGGGGGGGGCACCTCCTACGAGCAGTACGTC. This gives the protein CARRHGGGTSYEQYV.

V usage is TRBV2 and J usage is TRBJ2-3; no clear D. V was clipped by 3 bases and J by 6 bases, with 13 bases between them. Germline lookup yields CDR1 SNHLY and CDR2 FYNNEI. The CDR3 consists of 14 residues. The CDR3 nucleotides are TGTGCCAGCAGTGAGCAGGTAGCCGGGGATACGCAGTATTTT. It encodes CASSEQVAGDTQYF.

The chain is built from TRBV10-1 and TRBJ1-2; 10 positions match TRBD1. Germline values: CDR1 WNHNN, CDR2 SYGVQD (reference sequence). The CDR3 sequence is 15 residues long. J gave up 4 bases and V 6 bases, and 8 bases lay outside the gene matches. The CDR3 DNA sequence: TGCGCCAGCAGCATGGACAGGGGGGAAGTCTATGGCTACACCTTC. This codes for CASSMDRGEVYGYTF.

The CDR3 loop reads CASSEKLATLGNEQFF. CDR3 sequence (DNA): TGTGCCAGCAGTGAAAAACTAGCGACCCTTGGGAATGAGCAGTTCTTC. The chain uses TRBV4-2 and TRBJ2-1, with TRBD2 matching over 7 bases. CDR1 is LGHNA and CDR2 is YNFKEQ in the germline V gene. The CDR3 length is 16 residues. V lost 6 bases and J lost 7; bases outside the gene matches: 15.

The chain has TRBV4-3 and TRBJ2-1, with no clear D. Trimming shortened V by 0 bases and J by 5 bases, and 8 bases separated the two germline ends. The CDR3 extends over 14 amino acids. Germline V gene lookup returns CDR1 LGHNA and CDR2 YSLEER. The CDR3 here is CASSQDIRNNEQFF. The DNA for the CDR3 is TGCGCCAGCAGCCAAGATATTAGGAACAATGAGCAGTTCTTC.

V and J are TRBV19 and TRBJ1-5, with 9 bases identical to TRBD1. Germline assignment: CDR1 LNHDA and CDR2 SQIVND (reference sequence). V shed 4 bases, J shed 0 bases, and the junction held 4 bases outside the gene matches. The CDR3 covers 16 residues. The CDR3 region is CASSTTGGYSNQPQHF. The DNA for the CDR3 is TGTGCCAGTAGTACGACAGGGGGTTATAGCAATCAGCCCCAGCATTTT. Supplemented by reference TRBV19 and TRBJ1-5, the full variable domain reads DGGITQSPKYLFRKEGQNVTLSCEQNLNHDAMYWYRQDPGQGLRLIYYSQIVNDFQKGDIAEGYSVSREKKESFPLTVTSAQKNPTAFYLCASSTTGGYSNQPQHFGDGTRLSIL.

The chain links TRBV6-1 to TRBJ1-2, with a weak D call TRBD1 (5 bases). With 2 bases removed from V and 5 bases from J, the gap between germline ends came to 18 bases. This CDR3 region has 16 residues. Germline V gene data show CDR1 as MNHNS and CDR2 as SASEGT. The CDR3 sequence: CASSENEMRGRYGYTF. CDR3 nucleotide sequence: TGTGCCAGCAGTGAAAATGAAATGAGGGGTCGTTATGGCTACACCTTC.

The chain couples TRBV20-1 to TRBJ2-3; no definite D call. CDR3 length: 11 residues. Germline-derived CDR1 and CDR2 are DFQATT and SNEGSKA (reference sequence). V was pared by 3 bases and J by 5 bases, with 6 bases between. Written as DNA, the CDR3 is TGCAGTGCTAGTTTTGGAGATACGCAGTATTTT. Its protein is CSASFGDTQYF.

The chain recombines TRBV10-2 with TRBJ2-7; 7 nucleotides line up with TRBD2. There are 15 residues in the CDR3. Germline trimming cut 3 bases from V and 3 bases from J; bases unmatched to any gene: 8. Germline lookup yields CDR1 WSHSY and CDR2 SAAADI. The CDR3: CASSEALRGDYEQYF. CDR3 nucleotide sequence: TGCGCCAGCAGTGAAGCCCTACGGGGGGACTACGAGCAGTACTTC.

V and J are TRBV15 and TRBJ2-7; D is unclear. The V end lost 0 bases, the J end lost 0 bases, and 9 bases lay between the germline ends. The CDR3 is made up of 15 amino acids. Germline V gene sequence: CDR1 LNHNV, CDR2 YYDKDF (reference sequence). The CDR3 here is CATSRDSQSSYEQYF. The DNA of the CDR3 is TGTGCCACCAGCAGAGATTCACAGAGCTCCTACGAGCAGTACTTC.

This sequence joins TRBV9 and TRBJ1-6, with 7 bases that match TRBD1. Germline V gene lookup returns CDR1 SGDLS and CDR2 YYNGEE. This CDR3 contains 15 residues. V lost 3 bases and J lost 9; bases outside the gene matches: 9. The CDR3 here is CASSAQGGMGSPLHF. The CDR3 nucleotides are TGTGCCAGCAGCGCTCAGGGGGGGATGGGTTCACCCCTCCACTTT.